One sample yielded the 15 T cell receptor beta chains listed below, sequenced in a study of cytomegalovirus exposure and HLA in healthy donors. Repertoires were generated with immunoSEQ multiplex PCR, while TCRdb's copy carries only in-frame clones and drops some. The sample yields some 190,000 clones, 86% seen once. Sequenced input: PBMCs. The receptors were gathered from a man aged 25 to 40 in good health and CMV-seropositive.

The chain employs TRBV6-5 and TRBJ1-1; TRBD1 aligns across 11 bases. Germline V lookup: CDR1 MNHEY, CDR2 SVGAGI. This CDR3 contains 15 residues. V gave up 4 bases and J gave up 2 bases; unmatched junction bases: 3. The CDR3 loop is CASSSRTGGNTEAFF. For the CDR3, the DNA is TGTGCCAGCAGTTCTCGGACAGGGGGCAACACTGAAGCTTTCTTT.

A single count supports this clone. The rearrangement joins TRBV27 to TRBJ2-2, with D possibly matching TRBD2 (7 bases). Trimming removed 3 bases from V and 6 bases from J, with 11 bases in between. Germline V gene data show CDR1 as MNHEY and CDR2 as SMNVEV (reference sequence). The CDR3 contains 14 residues. CDR3 region: CASSLGGPAGELFF. In DNA form, the CDR3 reads TGTGCCAGCAGTTTGGGGGGGCCGGCCGGGGAGCTGTTTTTT.

As DNA, the CDR3 is TGCGCCAGCAGCCTGACAGGGGGGAACACTGAAGCTTTCTTT. It is translated as CASSLTGGNTEAFF. The V call is TRBV5-1, the J call TRBJ1-1, with TRBD1 matching over 9 bases. From germline, CDR1 is SGHRS and CDR2 YFSETQ. The CDR3 extends over 14 amino acids. After removal of 4 bases from V and 1 base from J, the junction contained 2 bases not matched to a gene.

The CDR3 reads CASSAQRGNTGELFF. CDR3 in DNA: TGTGCCAGCAGCGCCCAACGGGGGAACACCGGGGAGCTGTTTTTT. The gene calls are TRBV5-4 and TRBJ2-2; D is perhaps TRBD2 (5 bases). The V end lost 4 bases, the J end lost 1 base, and 11 bases lay between the germline ends. CDR1 SGHNT and CDR2 YYREEE come from the germline V gene (reference sequence). The CDR3 is 15 residues long.

The chain recombines TRBV11-3 with TRBJ2-1; 8 bases fit TRBD2. Losses at the gene ends were 1 base for V and 5 bases for J; bases not matched to a gene: 16. Germline CDR1 SGHNT, CDR2 YENEEA. The CDR3 has 19 residues. CDR3 sequence: CASSLGLREAGDWDNEQFF. DNA for the CDR3: TGTGCCAGCAGCTTAGGCCTCCGGGAAGCGGGAGATTGGGACAATGAGCAGTTCTTC.

The chain is built from TRBV5-1 and TRBJ2-1; D may be TRBD1 or TRBD2 (6 bases each). V shed 7 bases and J shed 2 bases, with 16 bases lying between them. Germline CDR1 SGHRS, CDR2 YFSETQ. The CDR3 consists of 15 residues. The CDR3 region is CASSPTGAAYNEQFF. CDR3 coding DNA: TGCGCCAGCTCCCCAACGGGGGCCGCCTACAATGAGCAGTTCTTC.

This sequence joins TRBV2 and TRBJ1-5; D uncertain. CDR3 length: 14 amino acids. The V end was cut by 6 bases, the J end by 5 bases, with 14 bases between. Per germline, CDR1 SNHLY and CDR2 FYNNEI. In nucleotides, the CDR3 is TGTGCCAGCAGGGGCGGGCAAATCGATCAGCCCCAGCATTTT. Translated, it gives CASRGGQIDQPQHF.

The V and J genes are TRBV30 and TRBJ1-2; 9 bases agree with TRBD1. J lost 3 bases, V lost 4 bases, and 9 bases had no gene match. This CDR3 is 15 amino acids long. Germline lookup yields CDR1 GTSNPN and CDR2 SVGIG (reference sequence). CDR3 sequence (DNA): TGTGCCTGGATGCCCCGGGACAGGGCGGACTATGGCTACACCTTC. Translated: CAWMPRDRADYGYTF.

The rearrangement links TRBV5-1 to TRBJ2-7; tentative D call: TRBD1 (6 bases). The CDR3 contains 14 residues. With 5 bases removed from V and 0 bases from J, the gap between germline ends came to 12 bases. Per germline, CDR1 SGHRS and CDR2 YFSETQ. The CDR3 loop reads CASRQDSPSYEQYF. CDR3 coding DNA: TGCGCCAGCAGACAGGACAGCCCCTCCTACGAGCAGTACTTC.

This clone was observed a single time. V gene TRBV28 combines with J gene TRBJ1-5; possible D gene TRBD1, 6 bases. V lost 5 bases and J lost 0, with 11 bases in between. Germline V gene sequence: CDR1 MDHEN, CDR2 SYDVKM. CDR3 length: 15 residues. The CDR3 DNA follows: TGTGCCAGCAGTAGGGGGGGATATAGCAATCAGCCCCAGCATTTT. Its translation is CASSRGGYSNQPQHF.

This clone was found a few times. The chain uses TRBV7-9 and TRBJ1-2; no definite D call. This CDR3 has 11 residues. Germline CDR1 and CDR2: SEHNR and FQNEAQ (reference sequence). Trimming took 1 base from V and 8 from J, leaving 5 bases between them. As DNA, the CDR3 is TGTGCCAGCAGCTTAGGGCCCGGCTACACCTTC. This translates into CASSLGPGYTF.

V gene TRBV7-3 combines with J gene TRBJ1-1; TRBD1 matches 9 bases. The CDR3 covers 15 residues. Germline assignment: CDR1 SGHTA and CDR2 FQGTGA. The V and J ends lost 5 bases and 0 bases, in that order; junction bases with no gene match: 4. The CDR3 nucleotides read TGTGCCAGCAGCGCCGGACAGGGGTTGAACACTGAAGCTTTCTTT. This encodes CASSAGQGLNTEAFF.

This rearrangement joins TRBV6-1 to TRBJ1-2; D is uncertain. CDR3 length equals 13 residues. V lost 7 bases and J 1 base, leaving 10 bases between the germline ends. CDR1 MNHNS and CDR2 SASEGT come from the germline V gene. In nucleotides, the CDR3 is TGTGCCAGCAAGTTTGACATTAACTATGGCTACACCTTC. Its protein is CASKFDINYGYTF.

The genes are TRBV7-2 and TRBJ1-4, with 8 bases lining up with TRBD1. Germline CDR1 and CDR2: SGHTA and FQGNSA. V lost 5 bases, J lost 1 base, and 6 bases stayed unmatched. The CDR3 consists of 16 residues. This CDR3 is CASSPDRGGTNEKLFF. The DNA of the CDR3 is TGTGCCAGCAGCCCTGACAGGGGCGGAACTAATGAAAAACTGTTTTTT. The full variable domain, rest sourced from reference TRBV7-2 and TRBJ1-4, is GAGVSQSPSNKVTEKGKDVELRCDPISGHTALYWYRQSLGQGLEFLIYFQGNSAPDKSGLPSDRFSAERTGGSVSTLTIQRTQQEDSAVYLCASSPDRGGTNEKLFFGSGTQLSVL.

V and J are TRBV28 and TRBJ2-7; 10 bases fit TRBD1. The V gene end was trimmed by 5 bases and the J gene end by 0 bases; junction bases not matched to a gene: 4. Germline CDR1 and CDR2: MDHEN and SYDVKM. The CDR3 has 15 residues. Here the CDR3 reads CASSGQGESSYEQYF. For the CDR3, the DNA is TGTGCCAGCAGTGGACAGGGGGAGAGCTCCTACGAGCAGTACTTC.